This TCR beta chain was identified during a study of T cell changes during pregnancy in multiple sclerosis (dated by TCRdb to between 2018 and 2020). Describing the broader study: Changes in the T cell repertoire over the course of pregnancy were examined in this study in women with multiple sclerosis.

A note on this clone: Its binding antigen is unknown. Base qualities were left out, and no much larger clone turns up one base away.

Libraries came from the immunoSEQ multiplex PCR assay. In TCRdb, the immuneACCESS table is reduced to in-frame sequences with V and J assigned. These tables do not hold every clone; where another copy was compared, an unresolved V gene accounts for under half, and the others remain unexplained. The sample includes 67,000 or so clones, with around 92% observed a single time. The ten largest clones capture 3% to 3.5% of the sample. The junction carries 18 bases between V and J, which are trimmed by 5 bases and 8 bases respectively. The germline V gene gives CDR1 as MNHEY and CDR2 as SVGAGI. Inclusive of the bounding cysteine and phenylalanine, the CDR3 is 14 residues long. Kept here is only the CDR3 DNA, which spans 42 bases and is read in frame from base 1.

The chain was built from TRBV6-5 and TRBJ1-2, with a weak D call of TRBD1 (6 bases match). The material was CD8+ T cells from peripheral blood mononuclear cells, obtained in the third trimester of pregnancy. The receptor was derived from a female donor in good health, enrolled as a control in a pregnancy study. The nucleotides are TGTGCCAGCAGTGGGATACGGGACATTTGGGGCTACACCTTC. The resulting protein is CASSGIRDIWGYTF.